These 10 T cell receptor beta chains were sequenced from one sample in a study of T cells in Graves' hyperthyroidism and ophthalmopathy. RNA transcripts gave rise to amplified TCR beta CDR3 regions. During a first-round RT-PCR of the TCR CDR3, the HTBI primer set was used. TCRdb passed the multiplex PCR reads through MiXCR, listing each CDR3 protein once. The sample records about 350,000 distinct CDR3 sequences, 14% being singletons. The sequencing input was blood. Receptors were obtained from a young woman with Graves' hyperthyroidism.

The J gene is TRBJ2-7, the V gene TRBV5-1; possibly TRBD2 for D (6 bases). CDR1 and CDR2 (germline): SGHRS, YFSETQ. This CDR3 is built from 14 residues. V gave up 3 bases and J gave up 3 bases, with 13 bases separating them. CDR3 loop: CASSWRDRGYEQYF. CDR3 bases: TGCGCCAGCAGCTGGCGGGACCGAGGCTACGAGCAGTACTTC.

This clonotype turned up a few times. This chain connects TRBV7-3 to TRBJ1-6, with no clear D. This CDR3 comprises 13 residues. Germline V gene data show CDR1 as SGHTA and CDR2 as FQGTGA. V was pared by 4 bases and J by 9 bases, with 10 bases between. CDR3 residues: CASSYTLTSPLHF. In DNA, the CDR3 is TGTGCCAGCAGCTACACCCTTACTTCACCCCTCCACTTT.

This clonotype was counted a few times. V usage is TRBV6-2 or TRBV6-3 and J usage is TRBJ2-7, with 10 bases that match TRBD2. The germline CDR1 and CDR2 sequences are MNHEY and SVGEGT. The V segment lost 6 bases and the J segment 4 bases; nucleotides outside the gene matches: 9. CDR3 length: 15 amino acids. The DNA for the CDR3 is TGTGCCAGCAGACGGACTAGCGGACTTGGATACGAGCAGTACTTC. Translated, it gives CASRRTSGLGYEQYF.

As to this clonotype: A much larger clone lies a single base off, so this may be a read error. V usage is TRBV6-1 and J usage is TRBJ1-2; no definite D call. The germline V gene has CDR1 MNHNS and CDR2 SASEGT. The CDR3 runs to 15 residues. Trimming pared 6 bases from V and 4 bases from J, leaving 18 bases between. For the CDR3, the DNA is TGTGCCAGCAGACTAGGGAATGTGGTATCCTATGGCTACACCTTC. It yields the protein CASRLGNVVSYGYTF.

The chain uses TRBV12-3 or TRBV12-4 and TRBJ2-5; D is tentatively TRBD1 or TRBD2 (5 bases each). CDR3 length: 14 residues. The ends were cut back, 6 bases at V and 0 bases at J, with 11 bases in the middle. As DNA, the CDR3 is TGTGCCAGCAGAACAGGACTGAACCAAGAGACCCAGTACTTC. This encodes CASRTGLNQETQYF.

As concerns this clonotype: Since a much larger clone is just one base distant, this may be a read error. This chain connects TRBV12-3 or TRBV12-4 to TRBJ2-2, with D possibly being TRBD1 (5 bases). V lost 8 bases, J lost 5 bases, and 9 bases lay in between. CDR3 size: 12 residues. CDR3 coding DNA: TGTGCCAGCGCCCAGGGAACCGGGGAGCTGTTTTTT. Translated: CASAQGTGELFF.

The chain recombines TRBV29-1 with TRBJ2-2; no reliable D call. Germline V lookup: CDR1 SQVTM, CDR2 ANQGSEA. The CDR3 is 14 residues long. V was clipped by 4 bases and J by 0 bases, with 9 bases between them. CDR3 in DNA: TGCAGCGTTGCGTATAAAGCGAACACCGGGGAGCTGTTTTTT. Residues: CSVAYKANTGELFF.

The DNA of the CDR3 is TGTGCCAGCAGCGTATCATTAGCGGGAGGAAATGAGCAGTTCTTC. Translation gives CASSVSLAGGNEQFF. This sequence joins TRBV9 and TRBJ2-1; 10 positions match TRBD2. V lost 1 base and J lost 7; bases outside the gene matches: 5. Per germline, CDR1 SGDLS and CDR2 YYNGEE. CDR3 size: 15 residues.

The CDR3 nucleotides are TGTGCCTGGAGTGTACGTGGGGCCAACGTCCTGACTTTC. Amino acid sequence: CAWSVRGANVLTF. This chain links TRBV30 with TRBJ2-6; D ambiguous. Deletions cut 0 bases from V and 3 bases from J, with 3 bases between. Germline V gene data show CDR1 as GTSNPN and CDR2 as SVGIG (reference sequence). This CDR3 is 13 amino acids long.

Ten or more counts support this clonotype. Here the CDR3 reads CASSPRGTSENNEQFF. Written as DNA, the CDR3 is TGTGCCAGCAGCCCGCGGGGGACTAGCGAAAACAATGAGCAGTTCTTC. V is TRBV7-9 and J is TRBJ2-1; 10 bases line up with TRBD2. Per the germline V gene, CDR1 is SEHNR and CDR2 is FQNEAQ (reference sequence). J was trimmed by 5 bases and V by 5 bases; bases with no gene match: 9. This CDR3 has 16 residues.